This T cell receptor (beta chain) was obtained from a study of identical twins. Notes on the study in general: High-abundance cord blood beta clonotypes had fewer insertions; memory repertoires showed none. Out-of-frame alpha sequences common to twins exhibited a surplus of low generation probability. Not following the same donors, the study drew its conclusions from cross-sectional statistical analysis.

V was cut by 5 bases and J by 0 bases, with 8 bases left in between. The CDR3 length is 13 residues. Germline CDR1 and CDR2: SQVTM and ANQGSEA. For this clonotype: Its antigen is still unknown.

The authors used template switching to add a universal primer site and gave cDNA unique molecular identifiers. MiXCR, run by TCRdb on the 5' RACE reads, gives a single entry per CDR3 protein. The sample includes 1.5 million or so distinct CDR3 sequences, 25% to 35% of them seen just once. The sequence was collected from a newborn girl in good health. Sequences were obtained from cord blood. This sequence joins TRBV29-1 and TRBJ1-5, with a tentative D call TRBD1 (6 bases). Here the CDR3 reads CSVSGASNQPQHF. As DNA, the CDR3 is TGCAGCGTTTCAGGGGCTAGCAATCAGCCCCAGCATTTT.